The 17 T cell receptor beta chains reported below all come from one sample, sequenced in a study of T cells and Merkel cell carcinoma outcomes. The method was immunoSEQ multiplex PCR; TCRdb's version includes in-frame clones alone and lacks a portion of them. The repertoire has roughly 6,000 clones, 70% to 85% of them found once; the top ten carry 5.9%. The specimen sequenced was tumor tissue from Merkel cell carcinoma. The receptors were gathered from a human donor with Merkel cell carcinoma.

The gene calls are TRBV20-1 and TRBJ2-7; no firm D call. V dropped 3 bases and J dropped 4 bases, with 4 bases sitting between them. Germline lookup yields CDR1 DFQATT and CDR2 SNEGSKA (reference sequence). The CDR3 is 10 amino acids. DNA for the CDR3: TGCAGTGCTAGTCCATACGAGCAGTACTTC. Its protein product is CSASPYEQYF.

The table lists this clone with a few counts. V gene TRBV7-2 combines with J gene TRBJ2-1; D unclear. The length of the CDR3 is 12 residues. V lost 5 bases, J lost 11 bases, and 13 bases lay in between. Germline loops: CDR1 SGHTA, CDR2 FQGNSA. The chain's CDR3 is CASSLSTTKQFF. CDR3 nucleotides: TGTGCCAGCAGCCTCTCGACGACAAAGCAGTTCTTC.

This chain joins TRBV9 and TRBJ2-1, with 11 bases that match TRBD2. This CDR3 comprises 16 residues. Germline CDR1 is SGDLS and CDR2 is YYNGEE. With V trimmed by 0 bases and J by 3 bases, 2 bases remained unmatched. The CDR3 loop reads CASSVELAGVYNEQFF. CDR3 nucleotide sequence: TGTGCCAGCAGCGTAGAACTAGCGGGGGTCTACAATGAGCAGTTCTTC. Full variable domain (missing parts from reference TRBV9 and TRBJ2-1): DSGVTQTPKHLITATGQRVTLRCSPRSGDLSVYWYQQSLDQGLQFLIQYYNGEERAKGNILERFSAQQFPDLHSELNLSSLELGDSALYFCASSVELAGVYNEQFFGPGTRLTVL.

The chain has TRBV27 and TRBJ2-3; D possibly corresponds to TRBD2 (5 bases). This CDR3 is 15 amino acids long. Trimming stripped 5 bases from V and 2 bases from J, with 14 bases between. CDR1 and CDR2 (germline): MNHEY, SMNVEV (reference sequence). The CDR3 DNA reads TGTGCCAGCAGTCCAATAGCGAGAGCCACAGATACGCAGTATTTT. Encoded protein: CASSPIARATDTQYF.

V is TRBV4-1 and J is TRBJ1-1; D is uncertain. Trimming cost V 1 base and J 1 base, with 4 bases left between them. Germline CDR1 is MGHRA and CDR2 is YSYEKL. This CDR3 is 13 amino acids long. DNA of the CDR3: TGCGCCAGCAGCCAAGTCGCGAACACTGAAGCTTTCTTT. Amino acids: CASSQVANTEAFF.

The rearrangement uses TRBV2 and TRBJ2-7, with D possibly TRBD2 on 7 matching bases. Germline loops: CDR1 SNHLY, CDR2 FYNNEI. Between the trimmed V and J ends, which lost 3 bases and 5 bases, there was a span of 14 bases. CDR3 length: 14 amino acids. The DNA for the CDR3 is TGTGCCAGCAGTGAGCGGGGGCCCCAAGACGAGCAGTACTTC. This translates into CASSERGPQDEQYF.

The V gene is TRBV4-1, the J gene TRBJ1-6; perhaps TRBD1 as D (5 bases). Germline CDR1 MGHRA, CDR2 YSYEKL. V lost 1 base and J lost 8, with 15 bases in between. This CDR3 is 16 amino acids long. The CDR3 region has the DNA TGCGCCAGCAGCCAAGGCTTGAGGGGAGGGGATTCACCCCTCCACTTT. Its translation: CASSQGLRGGDSPLHF.

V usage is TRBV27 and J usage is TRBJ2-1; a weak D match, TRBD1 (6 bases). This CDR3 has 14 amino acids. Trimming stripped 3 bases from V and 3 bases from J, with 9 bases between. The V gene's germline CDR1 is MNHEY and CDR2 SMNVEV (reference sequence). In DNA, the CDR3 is TGTGCCAGCAGTTTCTACAGGGACTACAATGAGCAGTTCTTC. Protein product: CASSFYRDYNEQFF.

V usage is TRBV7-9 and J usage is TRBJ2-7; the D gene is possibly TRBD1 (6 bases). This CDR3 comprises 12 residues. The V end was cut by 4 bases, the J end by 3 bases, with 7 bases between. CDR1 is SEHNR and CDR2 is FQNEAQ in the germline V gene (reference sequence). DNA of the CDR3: TGTGCCAGCAGCTCCAGGGGCTACGAGCAGTACTTC. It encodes CASSSRGYEQYF.

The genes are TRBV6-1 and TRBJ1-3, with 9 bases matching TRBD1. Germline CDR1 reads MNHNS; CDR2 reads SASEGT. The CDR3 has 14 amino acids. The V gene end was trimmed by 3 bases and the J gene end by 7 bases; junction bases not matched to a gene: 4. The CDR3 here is CASSDPGQGNTIYF. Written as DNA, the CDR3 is TGTGCCAGCAGTGATCCGGGACAGGGCAACACCATATATTTT.

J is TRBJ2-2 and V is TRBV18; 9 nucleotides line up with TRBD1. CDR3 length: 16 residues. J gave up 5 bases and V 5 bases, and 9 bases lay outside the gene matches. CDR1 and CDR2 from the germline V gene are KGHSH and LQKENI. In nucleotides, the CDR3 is TGTGCCAGCTCAGAGCCACAGGGGGCGCGGACCGGGGAGCTGTTTTTT. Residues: CASSEPQGARTGELFF. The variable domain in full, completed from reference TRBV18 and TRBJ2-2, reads NAGVMQNPRHLVRRRGQEARLRCSPMKGHSHVYWYRQLPEEGLKFMVYLQKENIIDESGMPKERFSAEFPKEGPSILRIQQVVRGDSAAYFCASSEPQGARTGELFFGEGSRLTVL.

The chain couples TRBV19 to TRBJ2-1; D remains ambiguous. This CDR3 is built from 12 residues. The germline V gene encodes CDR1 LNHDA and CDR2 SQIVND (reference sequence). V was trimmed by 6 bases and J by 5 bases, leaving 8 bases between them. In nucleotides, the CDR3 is TGTGCCAGTAGCGATCACAACAATGAGCAGTTCTTC. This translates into CASSDHNNEQFF.

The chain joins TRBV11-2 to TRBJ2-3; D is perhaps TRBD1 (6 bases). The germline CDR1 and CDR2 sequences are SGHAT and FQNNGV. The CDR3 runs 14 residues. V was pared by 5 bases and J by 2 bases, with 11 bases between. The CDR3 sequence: CASSRRTVTDTQYF. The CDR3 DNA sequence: TGTGCCAGCAGCCGCCGGACAGTCACAGATACGCAGTATTTT.

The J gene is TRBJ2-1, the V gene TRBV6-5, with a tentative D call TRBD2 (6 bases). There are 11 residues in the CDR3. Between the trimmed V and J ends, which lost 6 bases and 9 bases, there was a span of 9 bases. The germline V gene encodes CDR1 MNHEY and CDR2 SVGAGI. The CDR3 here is CASSQGGEQFF. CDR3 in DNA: TGTGCCAGCAGCCAGGGAGGTGAGCAGTTCTTC.

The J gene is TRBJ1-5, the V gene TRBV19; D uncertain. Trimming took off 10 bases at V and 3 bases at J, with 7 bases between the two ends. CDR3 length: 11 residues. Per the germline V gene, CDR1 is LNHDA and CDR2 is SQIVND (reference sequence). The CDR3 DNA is TGTGCCACGGGTTTCAATCAGCCCCAGCATTTT. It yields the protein CATGFNQPQHF.

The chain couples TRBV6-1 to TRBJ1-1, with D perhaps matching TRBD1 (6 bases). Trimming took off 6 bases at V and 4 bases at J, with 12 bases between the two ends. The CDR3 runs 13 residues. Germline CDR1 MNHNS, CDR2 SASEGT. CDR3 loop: CASRSGDITEAFF. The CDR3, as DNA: TGTGCCAGCAGGTCGGGGGACATCACTGAAGCTTTCTTT.

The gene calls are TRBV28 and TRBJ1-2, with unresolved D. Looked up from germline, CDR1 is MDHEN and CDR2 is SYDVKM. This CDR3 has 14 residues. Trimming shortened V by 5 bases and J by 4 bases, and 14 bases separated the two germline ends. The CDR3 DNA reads TGTGCCAGCAGTCCCATAGGGCAGCTCTATGGCTACACCTTC. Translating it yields CASSPIGQLYGYTF.